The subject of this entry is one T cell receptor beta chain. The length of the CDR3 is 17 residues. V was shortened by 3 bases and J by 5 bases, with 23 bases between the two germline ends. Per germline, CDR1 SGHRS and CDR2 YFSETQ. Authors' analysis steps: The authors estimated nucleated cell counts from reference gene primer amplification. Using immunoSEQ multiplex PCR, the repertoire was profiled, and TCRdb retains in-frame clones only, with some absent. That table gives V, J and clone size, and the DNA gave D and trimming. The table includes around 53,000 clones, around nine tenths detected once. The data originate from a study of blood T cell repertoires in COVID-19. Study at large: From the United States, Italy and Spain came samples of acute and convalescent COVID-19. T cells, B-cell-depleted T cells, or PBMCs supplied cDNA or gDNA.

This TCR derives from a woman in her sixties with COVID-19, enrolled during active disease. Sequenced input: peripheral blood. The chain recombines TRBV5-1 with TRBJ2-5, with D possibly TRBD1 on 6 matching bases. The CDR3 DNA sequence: TGCGCCAGCAGCTACACCCGGACCACAGGGAGCTGGGAGACCCAGTACTTC. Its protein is CASSYTRTTGSWETQYF. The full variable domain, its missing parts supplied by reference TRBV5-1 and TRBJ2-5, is KAGVTQTPRYLIKTRGQQVTLSCSPISGHRSVSWYQQTPGQGLQFLFEYFSETQRNKGNFPGRFSGRQFSNSRSEMNVSTLELGDSALYLCASSYTRTTGSWETQYFGPGTRLLVL.